This TCR beta chain was recorded in a study of beta chain features in type 1 diabetes. The germline gives CDR1 SGDLS, CDR2 YYNGEE. This CDR3 has 13 amino acids. The ends were cut back, 0 bases at V and 4 bases at J, with 5 bases in the middle. Stem cell-like memory, regulatory, central memory and naive CD4+ cells were sorted via CD45RO/CCR7/CD25/CD127/CD95/CD27. Sorting produced populations that all topped 95% purity. Expressed TCRB transcripts were sequenced because the isolated RNA had all been reverse transcribed beforehand. Libraries were prepared by immunoSEQ multiplex PCR; TCRdb keeps only in-frame clonotypes and omits some of them. Here the sample spans about 260,000 clones, about 63% being singletons.

The chain is built from TRBV9 and TRBJ1-5; no clear D gene. The clonotype comes from a man younger than 40 in good health. Sequencing was done on a sample of naive CD4+ T cells from blood. The CDR3 protein is CASSVDMNQPQHF. CDR3 DNA: TGTGCCAGCAGCGTAGATATGAATCAGCCCCAGCATTTT.